These T cell receptor beta chains were read from a single sample in a study of blood T cell repertoires in COVID-19. Generated by immunoSEQ multiplex PCR, the TCRdb table keeps only in-frame clones and is missing some. The sample has 330,000 or so clones, over 75% seen once. The specimen was PBMCs or T cells enriched from blood (not recorded which). Every receptor here comes from a man in his forties in a cohort exposed to, infected with or recovered from COVID-19 (not recorded which). The CDR3 runs from the conserved cysteine through the conserved F or W. The order of the fields is J gene, V gene, D gene, clone size, CDR3 DNA, CDR3 protein. D genes are given only for firm matches. A row's size may be missing; if present it is once, few, many or a size class.

j_gene: TRBJ1-2
v_gene: TRBV20-1
d_gene: TRBD1
abundance: .
CDR3nt: TGCAGTCCCACGACAGGGACCGGCTACACCTTC
CDR3aa: CSPTTGTGYTF

j_gene: TRBJ2-3
v_gene: TRBV18
d_gene: TRBD2
abundance: .
CDR3nt: TGTGCCAGCTCACCGACTAGCGGCCCAACAGATACGCAGTATTTT
CDR3aa: CASSPTSGPTDTQYF

j_gene: TRBJ2-1
v_gene: TRBV3-1/TRBV3-2
d_gene: TRBD1
abundance: .
CDR3nt: TGTGCCAGCAGCCAAGGGGACAGATACAATGAGCAGTTCTTC
CDR3aa: CASSQGDRYNEQFF

j_gene: TRBJ1-6
v_gene: TRBV4-1
d_gene: .
abundance: .
CDR3nt: TGCGCCAGCAGCCAAGCCTTAGTGTCACCCCTCCACTTT
CDR3aa: CASSQALVSPLHF

j_gene: TRBJ2-1
v_gene: TRBV28
d_gene: TRBD2
abundance: .
CDR3nt: TGTGCCAGCAGTGAACTAGCGGGAGGGTTGAATGAGCAGTTCTTC
CDR3aa: CASSELAGGLNEQFF

j_gene: TRBJ1-3
v_gene: TRBV7-8
d_gene: .
abundance: once
CDR3nt: TGTGCCAGCAGCGTATATAACTCTGGAAACACCATATATTTT
CDR3aa: CASSVYNSGNTIYF

j_gene: TRBJ2-1
v_gene: TRBV6-5
d_gene: TRBD2
abundance: .
CDR3nt: TGTGCCAGCAGTTACTCGCGGGAGTCCTACAATGAGCAGTTCTTC
CDR3aa: CASSYSRESYNEQFF

j_gene: TRBJ2-7
v_gene: TRBV5-4
d_gene: TRBD1
abundance: .
CDR3nt: TGTGCCAGCAGCCTTGACAGGGGGGAGTATTGGCAGTACTTC
CDR3aa: CASSLDRGEYWQYF

j_gene: TRBJ2-1
v_gene: TRBV6-6
d_gene: TRBD2
abundance: .
CDR3nt: TGTGCCAGCAGTGCCACCGGACTAGCGGGAGGTCATGAGCAGTTCTTC
CDR3aa: CASSATGLAGGHEQFF

j_gene: TRBJ2-1
v_gene: TRBV6-5
d_gene: TRBD2
abundance: .
CDR3nt: TGTGCCAGCAGTTATCTGACAGGGACTAGCGCCAGTGAGCAGTTCTTC
CDR3aa: CASSYLTGTSASEQFF

j_gene: TRBJ1-2
v_gene: TRBV6-5
d_gene: TRBD1
abundance: .
CDR3nt: TGTGCCAGCTCTGGCAGGGGGCGTCGTGGCTACACCTTC
CDR3aa: CASSGRGRRGYTF

j_gene: TRBJ1-5
v_gene: TRBV2
d_gene: .
abundance: .
CDR3nt: TGTGCCAGCAAGAAGGATACAGGGTTTAATCAGCCCCAGCATTTT
CDR3aa: CASKKDTGFNQPQHF

j_gene: TRBJ2-2
v_gene: TRBV7-6
d_gene: TRBD2
abundance: once
CDR3nt: TGTGCCAGCAGCTTAGGGGTAGCGGGGTCGAGCACCGGGGAGCTGTTTTTT
CDR3aa: CASSLGVAGSSTGELFF

j_gene: TRBJ1-1
v_gene: TRBV30
d_gene: TRBD1
abundance: .
CDR3nt: TGTGCCTGGAGTCCGGACAGGGTGAACACTGAAGCTTTCTTT
CDR3aa: CAWSPDRVNTEAFF

j_gene: TRBJ1-1
v_gene: TRBV9
d_gene: TRBD1
abundance: few
CDR3nt: TGTGCCAGCAGCGGAGGTGGGACAGGGAACACTGAAGCTTTCTTT
CDR3aa: CASSGGGTGNTEAFF

j_gene: TRBJ1-4
v_gene: TRBV7-9
d_gene: TRBD1
abundance: .
CDR3nt: TGTGCCAGCAGCTCAGGACAGGGTATCAATGAAAAACTGTTTTTT
CDR3aa: CASSSGQGINEKLFF

j_gene: TRBJ1-2
v_gene: TRBV10-2
d_gene: TRBD1
abundance: .
CDR3nt: TGCGCCAGCAGTGGGGGATCCACAGGGGTTAATGGCTACACCTTC
CDR3aa: CASSGGSTGVNGYTF

j_gene: TRBJ1-1
v_gene: TRBV19
d_gene: TRBD1
abundance: once
CDR3nt: TGTGCCAGTAGTTCCCGACAGGGGGAAGCCGGCACTGAAGCTTTCTTT
CDR3aa: CASSSRQGEAGTEAFF

j_gene: TRBJ1-4
v_gene: TRBV18
d_gene: TRBD1
abundance: .
CDR3nt: TGTGCCAGCTCATCACAGGGGGCTAAAACTAATGAAAAACTGTTTTTT
CDR3aa: CASSSQGAKTNEKLFF

j_gene: TRBJ2-1
v_gene: TRBV5-1
d_gene: .
abundance: .
CDR3nt: TGCGCCAGCAGCTTGGGGGAGTCAGCGGGCAATGAGCAGTTCTTC
CDR3aa: CASSLGESAGNEQFF

j_gene: TRBJ2-7
v_gene: TRBV2
d_gene: .
abundance: .
CDR3nt: TGTGCCAGCAGTGGAAACAGGGACCACGAGCAGTACTTC
CDR3aa: CASSGNRDHEQYF

j_gene: TRBJ1-1
v_gene: TRBV2
d_gene: TRBD1
abundance: .
CDR3nt: TGTGCCAGCAAAAGGGTGGGGACAGTCACTGAAGCTTTCTTT
CDR3aa: CASKRVGTVTEAFF

j_gene: TRBJ1-4
v_gene: TRBV27
d_gene: .
abundance: .
CDR3nt: TGTGCCAGCAGAGTAACAGGGTATTCTGAAAAACTGTTTTTT
CDR3aa: CASRVTGYSEKLFF

j_gene: TRBJ2-4
v_gene: TRBV5-1
d_gene: .
abundance: .
CDR3nt: TGCGCCAGCAGCGAACAGGGTTCGGAGGCCAAAAACATTCAGTACTTC
CDR3aa: CASSEQGSEAKNIQYF

j_gene: TRBJ2-1
v_gene: TRBV4-1
d_gene: .
abundance: .
CDR3nt: TGCGCCAGCAGCCAAGAGTCTACTTATGGACAGTTAATCGATGAGCAGTTCTTC
CDR3aa: CASSQESTYGQLIDEQFF

j_gene: TRBJ2-1
v_gene: TRBV6-1
d_gene: TRBD2
abundance: .
CDR3nt: TGTGCCAGCAGTGAAAGAAAGCGGGAGGTGGGTGAGCAGTTCTTC
CDR3aa: CASSERKREVGEQFF

j_gene: TRBJ2-1
v_gene: TRBV11-2
d_gene: .
abundance: few
CDR3nt: TGTGCCAGCAGTCCAATCAGGGGGGTCGCCTACAATGAGCAGTTCTTC
CDR3aa: CASSPIRGVAYNEQFF

j_gene: TRBJ2-3
v_gene: TRBV5-1
d_gene: TRBD2
abundance: .
CDR3nt: TGCGCCAGCAGCCACCTCCCGGGACTAGCGTCAGATACGCAGTATTTT
CDR3aa: CASSHLPGLASDTQYF

j_gene: TRBJ2-7
v_gene: TRBV29-1
d_gene: .
abundance: .
CDR3nt: TGCAGCACTTCGACAGATAGATACGAGCAGTACTTC
CDR3aa: CSTSTDRYEQYF

j_gene: TRBJ1-2
v_gene: TRBV6-5
d_gene: .
abundance: few
CDR3nt: TGTGCCAGCAGTTACAATATCCGGAACTATGGCTACACCTTC
CDR3aa: CASSYNIRNYGYTF

j_gene: TRBJ2-7
v_gene: TRBV28
d_gene: TRBD2
abundance: .
CDR3nt: TGTGCCAGCATTACGTCGGCGGGAGCTCGCGAGCAGTACTTC
CDR3aa: CASITSAGAREQYF